Many counts were recorded for the clone carrying this T cell receptor (beta chain). The data derive from a study of regulatory T cells in long-lasting Graves disease. Across the whole study: For under 3 months, newly diagnosed Graves' patients had been taking antithyroid drugs.

Germline values: CDR1 MNHEY, CDR2 SVGEGT. V was shortened by 0 bases and J by 4 bases, with 12 bases between the two germline ends. The CDR3 consists of 16 residues. Arm-PCR with iRepertoire HTBI primers amplified the CDR3 regions for these TCR beta libraries. TCRdb re-called the multiplex PCR reads through MiXCR, storing one row per CDR3 protein. The sample has about 470,000 distinct CDR3 sequences; about 15% are singletons. The time point: newly diagnosed GD, antithyroid drugs for less than 3 months. From PBMCs, RNA was extracted and then used to make the TCR library. The guidelines of the American Thyroid Association were the basis for diagnosing Graves' disease. Into tubes containing EDTA, approximately 9 milliliters of peripheral blood were drawn. The same sample was also studied in work on T cells in Graves' hyperthyroidism and ophthalmopathy. That report notes: Most thyroid clonotypes that were expanded above 0.001 also turned up in blood.

The V and J genes are TRBV6-2 or TRBV6-3 and TRBJ2-2; D might be TRBD2 (7 bases). Sequencing used peripheral blood mononuclear cells (PBMCs), obtained at new diagnosis, from a patient treated with antithyroid drugs. The source is a woman in her thirties with Graves disease. CDR3 region: CASSYSGAGVTGELFF. In DNA form, the CDR3 reads TGTGCCAGCAGTTACTCGGGGGCGGGAGTCACCGGGGAGCTGTTTTTT.